Detailed here is one T cell receptor (beta chain). Its specificity is unknown. CDR1 is ENHRY, CDR2 SYGVKD, per germline. V was clipped by 4 bases and J by 3 bases, with 10 bases between them. This CDR3 contains 13 residues. The data belong to a study of shared clonotypes between healthy human individuals. Study-wide points: The study found about 5% of naive CD4 clonotypes shared across a handful of donors.

Over several immunoSEQ plates, each subset's genomic DNA was distributed in even portions. The repertoire was sequenced with immunoSEQ multiplex PCR; TCRdb's copy has only in-frame clones and lacks some. The sample lists around 2.1 million clones, under 95% occurring once. In the naive CD8 group, cells lacked CD45RO and were positively selected for CCR7, so terminally differentiated effector memory CD45RA+ cells were left out. This clonotype originated in a man younger than 35 in good health. Some clones in this sample may be carry-over from other donors' samples. The chain is built from TRBV10-3 and TRBJ2-7, with D perhaps given as TRBD1 or TRBD2 (6 bases each). Sequences were obtained from naive CD8+ T cells from PBMCs. DNA for the CDR3: TGTGCCATCAGTGCGGGGGCGGTCTACGAGCAGTACTTC. It translates to CAISAGAVYEQYF.